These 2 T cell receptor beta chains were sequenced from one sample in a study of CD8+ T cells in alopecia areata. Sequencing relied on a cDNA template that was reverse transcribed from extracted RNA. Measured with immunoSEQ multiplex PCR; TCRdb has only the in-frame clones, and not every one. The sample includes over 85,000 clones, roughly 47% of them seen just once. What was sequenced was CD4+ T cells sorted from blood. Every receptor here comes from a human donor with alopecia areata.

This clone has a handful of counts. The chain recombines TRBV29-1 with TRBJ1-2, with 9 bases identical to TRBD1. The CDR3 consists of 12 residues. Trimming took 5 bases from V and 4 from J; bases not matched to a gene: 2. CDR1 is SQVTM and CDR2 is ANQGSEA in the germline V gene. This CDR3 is CSVRTGAYGYTF. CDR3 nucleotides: TGCAGCGTTAGGACAGGGGCCTATGGCTACACCTTC.

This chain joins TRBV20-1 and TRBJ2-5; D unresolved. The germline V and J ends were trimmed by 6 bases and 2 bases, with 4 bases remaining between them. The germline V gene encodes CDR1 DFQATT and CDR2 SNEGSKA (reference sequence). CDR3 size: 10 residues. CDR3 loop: CSAKQETQYF. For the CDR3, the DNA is TGCAGTGCGAAACAAGAGACCCAGTACTTC.